This T cell receptor beta chain was sequenced in a study of beta chain features in type 1 diabetes. The CDR3 spans 15 residues. The germline V gene has CDR1 KGHSH and CDR2 LQKENI. The J segment lost 1 base and the V segment lost 3 bases, leaving 3 bases of the junction unmatched. General study points: The naive, central memory and Treg TCRB repertoires showed an apparent similarity that was greater among patients than among healthy donors. People with Type 1 diabetes carried modestly yet significantly shorter TCRB CDR3s in all four CD4+ subsets.

The collection from each donor was one heparinised blood draw averaging roughly 110 mL. What was sequenced were expressed TCRB transcripts, since all of the isolated RNA had been reverse transcribed. Profiled with immunoSEQ multiplex PCR; TCRdb holds only in-frame clones, not every one. The sample has around 150,000 clones; about 8.3% are singletons. In its sample, this clone was seen a few times. Its target is not known. Sequenced sample: central memory CD4+ T cells from blood. The receptor's source is a woman aged 18-30 years with type 1 diabetes. V gene TRBV18 combines with J gene TRBJ2-3; the match to TRBD1 covers 8 bases. CDR3 in DNA: TGTGCCAGCTCACCGACGGGACAGGGCACAGATACGCAGTATTTT. It codes for CASSPTGQGTDTQYF. The whole variable domain, filled in from reference TRBV18 and TRBJ2-3, reads NAGVMQNPRHLVRRRGQEARLRCSPMKGHSHVYWYRQLPEEGLKFMVYLQKENIIDESGMPKERFSAEFPKEGPSILRIQQVVRGDSAAYFCASSPTGQGTDTQYFGPGTRLTVL.